Below are 21 T cell receptor beta chains sequenced from a single sample in a study of cytomegalovirus exposure and HLA in healthy donors. With 60 Vbeta and 13 Jbeta primers, the PCR was carried out. TCRdb keeps only in-frame clones here, not all; method: immunoSEQ multiplex PCR. The sample has some 140,000 clones, over 60% seen once. Material for sequencing was PBMCs. These receptors came from a male donor in good health and CMV-seropositive.

The chain recombines TRBV9 with TRBJ1-2; 10 positions match TRBD1. The V segment lost 3 bases and the J segment 0 bases; nucleotides outside the gene matches: 8. CDR1 and CDR2 from the germline V gene are SGDLS and YYNGEE. The CDR3 extends over 17 amino acids. CDR3 nucleotides: TGTGCCAGCAGCGGGAGGGACAGGGGATACTCTAACTATGGCTACACCTTC. Encoded protein: CASSGRDRGYSNYGYTF.

This clone was picked up one time. The chain couples TRBV12-2 to TRBJ1-5; the table's D call, TRBD1, has no DNA check behind it. TRBV12-2 is annotated as a pseudogene. The CDR3 extends over 19 amino acids. CDR3 loop: CASRFLGKGTGGGNQPQHF. The CDR3 nucleotides are TGTGCAAGTCGCTTCCTTGGCAAGGGGACAGGGGGCGGGAATCAGCCCCAGCATTTT.

The chain has TRBV28 and TRBJ1-5; D is ambiguous. Trimming removed 2 bases from V and 4 bases from J, with 12 bases in between. The CDR3 is made up of 15 amino acids. The V gene's germline CDR1 is MDHEN and CDR2 SYDVKM. The CDR3 sequence: CASSLLTGGNQPQHF. The CDR3 DNA reads TGTGCCAGCAGTTTACTGACGGGTGGTAATCAGCCCCAGCATTTT.

The gene calls are TRBV6-5 and TRBJ2-7; 9 bases are a match to TRBD1. The CDR3 has 15 residues. The V gene's germline CDR1 is MNHEY and CDR2 SVGAGI. J gave up 4 bases and V 2 bases, and 6 bases lay outside the gene matches. For the CDR3, the DNA is TGTGCCAGCAGTTACGTCCGGGACAGGGTTTACGAGCAGTACTTC. Its protein product is CASSYVRDRVYEQYF.

V and J are TRBV29-1 and TRBJ2-1, with D possibly TRBD2 on 7 matching bases. Germline CDR1 and CDR2: SQVTM and ANQGSEA. The germline V and J ends were trimmed by 6 bases and 4 bases, with 19 bases remaining between them. The CDR3 consists of 15 residues. The CDR3 DNA is TGCAGCGTGACAGAAGGGGGGAGGGGGTACAATGAGCAGTTCTTC. This codes for CSVTEGGRGYNEQFF.

J is TRBJ2-1 and V is TRBV7-9; 9 bases map to TRBD2. The junction had 8 bases not matched to a gene; V was cut back by 3 bases and J by 2 bases. CDR1 and CDR2 from the germline V gene are SEHNR and FQNEAQ (reference sequence). The CDR3 is made up of 17 amino acids. CDR3: CASSFPSGGGAYNEQFF. The CDR3 DNA reads TGTGCCAGCAGCTTTCCTTCCGGCGGGGGGGCCTACAATGAGCAGTTCTTC.

The rearrangement joins TRBV6-6 to TRBJ1-1; 9 bases line up with TRBD1. Germline V gene sequence: CDR1 MNHNY, CDR2 SVGAGI (reference sequence). Trimming at V came to 0 bases and at J to 5 bases, leaving 1 base not matched to a gene. This CDR3 is built from 14 residues. CDR3 in DNA: TGTGCCAGCAGTTACTCGACAGGGGGTACTGAAGCTTTCTTT. Amino acid sequence: CASSYSTGGTEAFF.

The V and J genes are TRBV5-1 and TRBJ2-5; D unresolved. The closer fit of TRBJ2-7 to the DNA end suggests the J call may be wrong. Looked up from germline, CDR1 is SGHRS and CDR2 is YFSETQ. The CDR3 runs 14 residues. The CDR3 here is CASSLDPGGYEQYF. DNA of the CDR3: TGCGCCAGCAGCTTGGATCCTGGCGGATACGAGCAGTACTTC.

The gene calls are TRBV11-2 and TRBJ2-1; 16 bases are shared with TRBD2. V dropped 4 bases and J dropped 10; count of bases not matched to a gene: 13. Germline loops: CDR1 SGHAT, CDR2 FQNNGV. This CDR3 has 18 amino acids. The CDR3 sequence: CASSSGTSGRARFGEQFF. CDR3 in DNA: TGTGCCAGCAGCTCCGGGACTAGCGGGAGGGCCAGGTTTGGGGAGCAGTTCTTC.

This chain links TRBV10-3 with TRBJ2-3; 16 bases match TRBD2. This CDR3 is 16 amino acids long. V lost 4 bases, J lost 6 bases, and 4 bases stayed unmatched. Germline assignment: CDR1 ENHRY and CDR2 SYGVKD. CDR3 in DNA: TGTGCCATCAGTGGGGGGACTAGCGGGAGGGAGGATACGCAGTATTTT. Its translation is CAISGGTSGREDTQYF.

The CDR3 DNA is TGTGCCACTCGCCCCAGCGGGAGCTTTTACGAGCAGTACTTC. It encodes CATRPSGSFYEQYF. V is TRBV19 and J is TRBJ2-7; the match to TRBD2 covers 8 bases. The germline V gene encodes CDR1 LNHDA and CDR2 SQIVND (reference sequence). This CDR3 has 14 amino acids. The ends lost 10 bases at V and 4 bases at J; junction bases unmatched: 12.

This clone has just one count. Other nucleotide sequences from this sample produce the same CDR3. The chain uses TRBV7-3 and TRBJ1-1; 11 nucleotides match TRBD1. The V gene end was trimmed by 5 bases and the J gene end by 7 bases; junction bases not matched to a gene: 9. Germline V lookup: CDR1 SGHTA, CDR2 FQGTGA. CDR3 length: 15 residues. CDR3 DNA: TGTGCCAGCAGCACCGGGACAGGGGGGATAGGTGAAGCTTTCTTT. Its translation is CASSTGTGGIGEAFF.

The chain joins TRBV30 to TRBJ1-3, with TRBD1 as a possible D gene (5 bases). CDR3 size: 13 residues. V shed 2 bases and J shed 11 bases, with 16 bases lying between them. In germline, CDR1 is GTSNPN, CDR2 SVGIG (reference sequence). In nucleotides, the CDR3 is TGTGCCTGGAGTCTATCGACAGACGCCGCCATATATTTT. Its protein product is CAWSLSTDAAIYF.

This chain links TRBV28 with TRBJ1-1, with D tentatively TRBD1 (6 bases). Germline V gene data show CDR1 as MDHEN and CDR2 as SYDVKM. With 7 bases removed from V and 1 base from J, the gap between germline ends came to 13 bases. The CDR3 runs 14 residues. The CDR3 reads CASNSGGANTEAFF. For the CDR3, the DNA is TGTGCCAGCAACTCGGGGGGCGCGAACACTGAAGCTTTCTTT.

This clone was detected once. The chain couples TRBV6-1 to TRBJ1-1, with 12 nucleotides matching TRBD1. Germline values: CDR1 MNHNS, CDR2 SASEGT. The CDR3 consists of 15 residues. The V and J ends lost 7 bases and 2 bases, in that order; junction bases with no gene match: 5. The CDR3 nucleotides are TGTGCCAGCATGCCGGGACAGGGGGCAAACACTGAAGCTTTCTTT. It codes for CASMPGQGANTEAFF.

This chain connects TRBV21-1 to TRBJ2-7; the DNA was not compared with TRBD1, the D call given in the table. TRBV21-1 is given as a pseudogene. The CDR3 contains 15 residues. CDR3 DNA sequence: TGTGCCAGCAGCCCCATGACAGGGGGCTCCTACGAGCAGTACTTC. Protein: CASSPMTGGSYEQYF.

The chain has TRBV27 and TRBJ1-5; D may be TRBD1 (5 bases). Per germline, CDR1 MNHEY and CDR2 SMNVEV (reference sequence). This CDR3 is built from 13 residues. V gave up 4 bases and J gave up 7 bases, with 11 bases separating them. CDR3 nucleotides: TGTGCCAGCAGTTACGACCCAGGGCAGCCCCAGCATTTT. Translated: CASSYDPGQPQHF.

Worth noting for this clone: This specimen includes other DNA sequences encoding the same CDR3. This sequence joins TRBV9 and TRBJ2-1; TRBD2 aligns across 9 bases. The germline CDR1 and CDR2 sequences are SGDLS and YYNGEE. J gave up 0 bases and V 8 bases, and 6 bases lay outside the gene matches. The CDR3 consists of 15 residues. The CDR3 loop reads CASTDSGSSYNEQFF. The CDR3, as DNA: TGTGCCAGTACAGATAGCGGGAGCTCCTACAATGAGCAGTTCTTC. Drawing the rest from reference TRBV9 and TRBJ2-1, the complete variable domain is DSGVTQTPKHLITATGQRVTLRCSPRSGDLSVYWYQQSLDQGLQFLIQYYNGEERAKGNILERFSAQQFPDLHSELNLSSLELGDSALYFCASTDSGSSYNEQFFGPGTRLTVL.

This clone was seen only once. V is TRBV14 and J is TRBJ2-2; the D gene is possibly TRBD2 (6 bases). This CDR3 comprises 14 residues. V gave up 4 bases and J gave up 5 bases, with 11 bases separating them. Looked up from germline, CDR1 is SGHDN and CDR2 is FVKESK. The CDR3 DNA reads TGTGCCAGCAGCCGTGTGCGGGAAACCGGGGAGCTGTTTTTT. Amino acid sequence: CASSRVRETGELFF.

This clone was observed a few times. This rearrangement joins TRBV7-3 to TRBJ2-1; TRBD2 agrees at 10 bases. CDR1 and CDR2 (germline): SGHTA, FQGTGA. This CDR3 has 15 residues. V was pared by 5 bases and J by 4 bases, with 5 bases of the junction left unmatched. This chain's CDR3 is CASSIAGGNYNEQFF. In nucleotides, the CDR3 is TGTGCCAGCAGCATAGCGGGAGGTAATTACAATGAGCAGTTCTTC.

The chain carries TRBV19 and TRBJ1-5, with TRBD1 as a possible D gene (5 bases). The CDR3 consists of 14 residues. Per the germline V gene, CDR1 is LNHDA and CDR2 is SQIVND (reference sequence). V was pared by 4 bases and J by 4 bases, with 11 bases between. The CDR3 nucleotides read TGTGCCAGTAGTACATCGACAGCAAATCAGCCCCAGCATTTT. Its translation is CASSTSTANQPQHF.